This T cell receptor (beta chain) originates from a study of blood T cell repertoires in COVID-19. From germline, CDR1 is MGHRA and CDR2 YSYEKL. The length of the CDR3 is 17 residues. The germline V and J ends were trimmed by 1 base and 0 bases, with 16 bases remaining between them. The protocol was immunoSEQ multiplex PCR, while the TCRdb copy is restricted to in-frame clones and leaves out a portion. This table has approximately 300,000 clones, 75% to 95% appearing once. The sequence derives from a woman aged 25 to 45 with COVID-19, enrolled during active disease. This chain links TRBV4-1 with TRBJ2-7; perhaps TRBD2 as D (5 bases). The sample comprised peripheral blood. CDR3 in amino acids: CASSQGIGGSTSYEQYF. The CDR3 nucleotides are TGCGCCAGCAGCCAAGGTATAGGCGGGTCGACCTCCTACGAGCAGTACTTC.